This T cell receptor (beta chain) was identified in a study of cytomegalovirus exposure and HLA in healthy donors. This clone has only a few counts. This CDR3 is built from 14 residues. V was clipped by 5 bases and J by 2 bases; unmatched bases: 4. The germline gives CDR1 SGHAT, CDR2 FQNNGV. A multiplex PCR was run with 60 Vbeta primers and 13 Jbeta primers. The method was immunoSEQ multiplex PCR; TCRdb's version includes in-frame clones alone and lacks a portion of them. This sample carries 95,000 to 150,000 clones, around 77% of them seen once, and the ten largest clones take less than 4%. The chain is built from TRBV11-2 and TRBJ2-7, with 9 positions matching TRBD2. This TCR was recovered from a human donor in good health. The sequencing sample was made of PBMCs. CDR3 in amino acids: CASSALAGAYEQYF. CDR3 DNA sequence: TGTGCCAGCAGCGCACTAGCGGGTGCCTACGAGCAGTACTTC.